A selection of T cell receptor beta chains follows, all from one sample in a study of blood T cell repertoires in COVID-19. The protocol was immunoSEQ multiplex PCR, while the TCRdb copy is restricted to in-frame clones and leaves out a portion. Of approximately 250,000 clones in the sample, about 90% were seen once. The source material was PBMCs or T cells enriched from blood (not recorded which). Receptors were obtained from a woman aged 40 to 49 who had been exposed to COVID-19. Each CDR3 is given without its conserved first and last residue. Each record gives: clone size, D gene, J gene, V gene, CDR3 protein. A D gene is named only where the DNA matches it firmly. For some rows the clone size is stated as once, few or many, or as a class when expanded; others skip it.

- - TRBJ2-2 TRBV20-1 SASSSNTGELF
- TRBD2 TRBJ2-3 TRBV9 ASSYRVGLAASTDTQY
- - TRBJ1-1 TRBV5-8 ASSPHVRNTEAF
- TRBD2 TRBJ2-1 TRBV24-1 ATSEPGTRARKQF
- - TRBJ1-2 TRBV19 ASSSQTGISGYT
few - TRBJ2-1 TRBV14 ASSQDFRTRSSYNEQF
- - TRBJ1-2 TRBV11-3 ASSLDDMAYT
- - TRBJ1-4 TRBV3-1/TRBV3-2 ASSHMFSNEKLF
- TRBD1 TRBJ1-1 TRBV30 AWNHRTGQAF
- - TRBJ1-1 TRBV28 ASRLRTDYTEAF
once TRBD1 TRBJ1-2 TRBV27 ASSFLVNPGTGDFEPYGYT
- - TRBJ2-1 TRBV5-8 ASSGWQGRGNEQF
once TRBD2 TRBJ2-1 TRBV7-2 ASRLNSGRGGRQF
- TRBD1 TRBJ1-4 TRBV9 ASSATGGFEKLF
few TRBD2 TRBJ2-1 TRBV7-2 ASSPGGTSGSNEQF
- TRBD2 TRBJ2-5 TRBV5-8 ASTRGALAGEETQY
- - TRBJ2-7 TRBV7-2 ASSSSRGIYEQY
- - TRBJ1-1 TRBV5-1 ASSSSGQMNTEAF
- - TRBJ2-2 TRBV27 ASSLFVTGELF
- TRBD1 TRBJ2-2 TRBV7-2 ASSLGGQGSTGELF
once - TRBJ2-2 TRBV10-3 ANRGRDTGELF
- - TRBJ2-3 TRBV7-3 ASSPPGAGDTQY
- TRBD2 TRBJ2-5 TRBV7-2 ASSLGLAGETQY
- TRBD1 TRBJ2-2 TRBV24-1 ATSDIGTADSANTGELF
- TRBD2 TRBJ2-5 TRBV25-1 ASSEGSGMKETQY
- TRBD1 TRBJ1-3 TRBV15 ATSRLRRTGGNTIY
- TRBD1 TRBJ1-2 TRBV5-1 ASSLEPTRGRANYGYT
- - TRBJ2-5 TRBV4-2 ASSQAGGQEETQY
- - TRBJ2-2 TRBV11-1 ASSPRGGNTGELF
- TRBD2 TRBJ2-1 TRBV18 ASSPASGAFYEQF
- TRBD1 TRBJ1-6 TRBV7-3 ASSSDRGNSPLH
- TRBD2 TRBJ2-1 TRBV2 ASSGAGSSYNEQF
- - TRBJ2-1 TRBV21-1 ASSQLDRTSYNEQF
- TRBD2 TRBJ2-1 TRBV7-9 ASSLETAGGQF
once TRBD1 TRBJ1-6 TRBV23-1 ASSLLTGVSSPLH
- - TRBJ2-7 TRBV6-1 ASSDTGYYEQY
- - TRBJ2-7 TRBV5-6 ASSLRQGTTYEQY
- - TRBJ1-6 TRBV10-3 AISEPTVTDSPLH
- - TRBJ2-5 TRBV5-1 ASSWLGRETQY
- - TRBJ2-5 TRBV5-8 ASSTRSGEETQY
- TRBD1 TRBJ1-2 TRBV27 ASSLYWDSFNYGYT
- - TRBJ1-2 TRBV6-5 ASSYSSRGSPV
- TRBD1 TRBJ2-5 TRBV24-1 ATSDFRPGQGALETQY
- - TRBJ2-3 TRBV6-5 ASTLSTSTDTQY
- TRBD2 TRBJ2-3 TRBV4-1 ASSQDARGRTTDTQY
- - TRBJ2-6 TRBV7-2 ASSLAPLVLT
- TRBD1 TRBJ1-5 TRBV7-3 ASSLEGGQPQH
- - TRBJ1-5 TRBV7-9 ASSFDRTNQPQH
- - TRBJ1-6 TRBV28 ASSSKTSASPLH
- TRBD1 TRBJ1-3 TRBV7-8 ASSLSRTGSGNTIY
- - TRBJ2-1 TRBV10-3 AISESLGGPGSEQF
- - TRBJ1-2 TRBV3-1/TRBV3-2 ASSQDQVYGYT
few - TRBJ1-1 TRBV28 ATLPRQKAF
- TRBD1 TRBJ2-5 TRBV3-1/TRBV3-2 ASSQADRGQVETQY
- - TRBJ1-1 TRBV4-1 ASSQVSGSEAF
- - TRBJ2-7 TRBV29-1 SVGGDLGYEQY
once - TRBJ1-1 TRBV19 ASSPAAGTEAF
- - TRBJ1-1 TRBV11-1 ASSPAQRGTEAF
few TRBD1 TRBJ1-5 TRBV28 ASSRYGTAPNQPQH
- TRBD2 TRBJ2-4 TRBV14 ASSQDVGTSGKNIQY